The 19 T cell receptor beta chains below all came from one sample that was sequenced in a study of T cell repertoires in cytomegalovirus infection (dated by TCRdb to the late 2010s). TCRdb records Illumina HiSeq 1500 as the sequencer. TCRdb trimmed public reads at Q25 via fastp, called clones via MiXCR and kept in-frame beta chains. Merged by CDR3 protein, the rows form single entries marked with the most common genes and DNA. The sample table lists 200,000 or so distinct CDR3 sequences, roughly 20% of them with a count of one. Together, the top ten hold around 3.1% of the sample. Input material: PBMCs. The receptors originated from a human donor in good health (CMV status not recorded). Some clones in this sample may be carry-over from other donors' samples.

This clonotype was observed at least ten times. This rearrangement joins TRBV10-3 to TRBJ1-1; possible D gene TRBD1, 5 bases. V lost 4 bases and J lost 1, with 7 bases in between. CDR1 is ENHRY and CDR2 is SYGVKD in the germline V gene. This CDR3 region has 13 residues. CDR3 region: CAISGGGNTEAFF. The CDR3 nucleotides are TGTGCCATCAGTGGCGGGGGGAACACTGAAGCTTTCTTT.

V usage is TRBV28 and J usage is TRBJ2-2, with TRBD1 matching over 7 bases. The CDR3 sequence is 16 residues long. Germline CDR1 and CDR2: MDHEN and SYDVKM. J gave up 6 bases and V 7 bases, and 14 bases lay outside the gene matches. Written as DNA, the CDR3 is TGTGCCAGCAACCCCCCCCGACAGGGACGACCCGGGGAGCTGTTTTTT. Its protein product is CASNPPRQGRPGELFF.

The chain recombines TRBV19 with TRBJ1-5; D gene uncertain. The CDR3 runs 14 residues. Germline V gene lookup returns CDR1 LNHDA and CDR2 SQIVND (reference sequence). V was cut by 3 bases and J by 3 bases, with 9 bases left in between. CDR3 residues: CASSISGNNQPQHF. DNA for the CDR3: TGTGCCAGTAGTATTTCGGGAAACAATCAGCCCCAGCATTTT. The full variable domain, in which reference TRBV19 and TRBJ1-5 provide the parts outside the CDR3, is DGGITQSPKYLFRKEGQNVTLSCEQNLNHDAMYWYRQDPGQGLRLIYYSQIVNDFQKGDIAEGYSVSREKKESFPLTVTSAQKNPTAFYLCASSISGNNQPQHFGDGTRLSIL.

The chain links TRBV5-1 to TRBJ1-4; no definite D call. The germline V gene has CDR1 SGHRS and CDR2 YFSETQ. The CDR3 runs 13 residues. V lost 0 bases, J lost 8 bases, and 8 bases lay in between. The CDR3, as DNA: TGCGCCAGCAGCTTGGATTTGAGCGAAAAACTGTTTTTT. It codes for CASSLDLSEKLFF.

The sample holds a few counts of this clonotype. V gene TRBV27 combines with J gene TRBJ1-2, with D tentatively TRBD1 (5 bases). CDR1 MNHEY and CDR2 SMNVEV come from the germline V gene (reference sequence). This CDR3 spans 16 amino acids. V dropped 6 bases and J dropped 4 bases, with 21 bases sitting between them. The CDR3 nucleotides are TGTGCCAGCAGCACGGATCGGGGCGCCGGCCCCTATGGCTACACCTTC. Protein: CASSTDRGAGPYGYTF.

This clonotype was picked up many times. The rearrangement links TRBV7-2 to TRBJ1-1; possibly TRBD1 for D (6 bases). Deletions cut 5 bases from V and 1 base from J, with 11 bases between. The length of the CDR3 is 14 residues. Germline lookup yields CDR1 SGHTA and CDR2 FQGNSA. Written as DNA, the CDR3 is TGTGCCAGCAGCCCGACAGGACGGAACACTGAAGCTTTCTTT. Its protein product is CASSPTGRNTEAFF.

This clonotype has more than one count but fewer than ten. The CDR3 nucleotides read TGTGCCAGCAGCCTCCGGACTAGCGGGGGATCCGGGGAGCTGTTTTTT. It specifies CASSLRTSGGSGELFF. The chain uses TRBV3-1 and TRBJ2-2; the match to TRBD2 covers 13 bases. V dropped 4 bases and J dropped 6; count of bases not matched to a gene: 5. In germline, CDR1 is LGHDT, CDR2 YNNKEL (reference sequence). This CDR3 contains 16 residues.

There are many counts of this clonotype. This chain uses TRBV7-9 with TRBJ1-2; the D is unclear. The CDR3 totals 11 residues. V lost 11 bases and J 4 bases, leaving 11 bases between the germline ends. The germline CDR1 and CDR2 sequences are SEHNR and FQNEAQ (reference sequence). The CDR3, as DNA: TGTGCCGATCTCGGGCCCTATGGCTACACCTTC. Translating it yields CADLGPYGYTF.

The chain has TRBV20-1 and TRBJ1-1; no definite D call. Germline lookup yields CDR1 DFQATT and CDR2 SNEGSKA (reference sequence). V was pared by 3 bases and J by 6 bases, with 11 bases between. CDR3 length: 12 residues. CDR3 DNA: TGCAGTGCTAGTCTCTCATCGGCTGAAGCTTTCTTT. It encodes CSASLSSAEAFF.

Details on this clonotype: The junction shows a germline mismatch at one end, possibly a read error. The rearrangement uses TRBV5-1 and TRBJ2-2; 13 bases line up with TRBD2. In germline, CDR1 is SGHRS, CDR2 YFSETQ. The CDR3 sequence is 16 residues long. CDR3 sequence reads: CASRAGLAGITGELIF. The CDR3 DNA is TGCGCCAGCAGGGCGGGACTAGCGGGAATCACCGGGGAGCTGATTTTT.

The chain employs TRBV14 and TRBJ2-5; D is unclear. CDR1 and CDR2 (germline): SGHDN, FVKESK. Trimming shortened V by 0 bases and J by 5 bases, and 13 bases separated the two germline ends. CDR3 length: 15 residues. The CDR3 loop reads CASSQDQVRRETQYF. The CDR3 nucleotides read TGTGCCAGCAGCCAAGATCAAGTCCGGCGGGAGACCCAGTACTTC.

This clonotype was observed at least ten times. The V gene is TRBV7-2, the J gene TRBJ2-4; 11 bases map to TRBD2. The V segment lost 1 base and the J segment 3 bases; nucleotides outside the gene matches: 11. Germline CDR1 reads SGHTA; CDR2 reads FQGNSA. The CDR3 sequence is 19 residues long. CDR3 residues: CASSLGLAGGTQYKNIQYF. Written as DNA, the CDR3 is TGTGCCAGCAGCTTAGGGCTAGCGGGAGGCACCCAGTACAAAAACATTCAGTACTTC.

This clonotype showed up many times. The chain carries TRBV6-2 or TRBV6-3 and TRBJ2-1, with 9 bases aligning to TRBD2. CDR1 and CDR2 from the germline V gene are MNHEY and SVGEGT. This CDR3 is built from 15 residues. V lost 2 bases, J lost 4 bases, and 3 bases stayed unmatched. The CDR3 bases are TGTGCCAGCAGTTACGGCGGGAGGGAGTACAATGAGCAGTTCTTC. Translation gives CASSYGGREYNEQFF.

The chain is built from TRBV4-1 and TRBJ1-3; D is unclear. V was shortened by 3 bases and J by 0 bases, with 9 bases between the two germline ends. The germline V gene has CDR1 MGHRA and CDR2 YSYEKL. The CDR3 consists of 15 residues. DNA for the CDR3: TGCGCCAGCAGCCAGCAGGTTGTCTCTGGAAACACCATATATTTT. Protein sequence: CASSQQVVSGNTIYF.

This clonotype was counted many times. CDR3 bases: TGTGCCAGCAGCTTAATCGGCTCCTACAATGAGCAGTTCTTC. This translates into CASSLIGSYNEQFF. The rearrangement uses TRBV7-2 and TRBJ2-1; the D is unclear. The germline V and J ends were trimmed by 2 bases and 0 bases, with 5 bases remaining between them. Germline V gene lookup returns CDR1 SGHTA and CDR2 FQGNSA. This CDR3 comprises 14 residues.

This clonotype was detected only a few times. J is TRBJ1-2 and V is TRBV4-1; 8 bases map to TRBD1. With V trimmed by 1 base and J by 4 bases, 8 bases remained unmatched. CDR1 MGHRA and CDR2 YSYEKL come from the germline V gene. There are 16 residues in the CDR3. Here the CDR3 DNA reads TGCGCCAGCAGCCAAGTTCGTCCAGGGGGCGCCTATGGCTACACCTTC. Its protein is CASSQVRPGGAYGYTF.

Comment on this clonotype: Germline is not matched at one junction end, which may reflect a read error. The gene calls are TRBV28 and TRBJ2-3, with 7 nucleotides matching TRBD2. Per germline, CDR1 MDHEN and CDR2 SYDVKM. The CDR3 is 15 amino acids. CDR3 nucleotides: TGTACCAGCAGCCCTCTAGCGGACCTCACAGATACGCAGTATTTT. Amino acids: CTSSPLADLTDTQYF.

The chain joins TRBV28 to TRBJ1-2; D ambiguous. V was shortened by 5 bases and J by 5 bases, with 15 bases between the two germline ends. The germline V gene has CDR1 MDHEN and CDR2 SYDVKM. The CDR3 runs to 14 residues. CDR3 residues: CASSLPPMTYGYTF. As DNA, the CDR3 is TGTGCCAGCAGTCTGCCCCCGATGACATATGGCTACACCTTC.

The J gene is TRBJ1-1, the V gene TRBV2; D is perhaps TRBD1 (6 bases). V was clipped by 3 bases and J by 7 bases, with 12 bases between them. This CDR3 region has 13 residues. The germline V gene has CDR1 SNHLY and CDR2 FYNNEI. CDR3 in DNA: TGTGCCAGCAGTGATTGGGGGGGCAGTGAAGCTTTCTTT. This codes for CASSDWGGSEAFF.